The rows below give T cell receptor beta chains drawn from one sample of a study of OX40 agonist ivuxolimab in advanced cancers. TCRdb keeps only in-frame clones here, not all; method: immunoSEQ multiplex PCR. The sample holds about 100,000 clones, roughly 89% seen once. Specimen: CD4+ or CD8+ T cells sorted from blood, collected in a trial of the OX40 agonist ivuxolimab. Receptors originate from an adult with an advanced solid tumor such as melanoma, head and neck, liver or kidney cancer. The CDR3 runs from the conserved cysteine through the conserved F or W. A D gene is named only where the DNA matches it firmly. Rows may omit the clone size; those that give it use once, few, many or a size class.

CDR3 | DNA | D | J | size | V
CASSRGTSDEKLFF | TGCGCCAGCAGCCGGGGCACGTCTGATGAAAAACTGTTTTTT | . | TRBJ1-4 | . | TRBV5-1
CASSVSPAGMEQFF | TGTGCCAGCAGCGTCTCCCCGGCAGGCATGGAGCAGTTCTTC | . | TRBJ2-1 | . | TRBV9
CASSLDRESGGQYF | TGTGCCAGCAGCTTAGACAGGGAGTCCGGGGGGCAGTACTTC | . | TRBJ2-7 | . | TRBV7-2
CASSLGGREETQYF | TGCGCCAGCAGCTTGGGGGGCAGGGAAGAGACCCAGTACTTC | . | TRBJ2-5 | . | TRBV5-1
CASSLSQQSYEQYF | TGTGCCAGCAGTTTATCCCAACAGAGCTACGAGCAGTACTTC | . | TRBJ2-7 | . | TRBV27
CASSLLGGRNNEQFF | TGTGCCAGCAGTCTTCTAGGGGGCAGGAACAATGAGCAGTTCTTC | TRBD1 | TRBJ2-1 | . | TRBV6-6
CASSDRQVTEAFF | TGTGCCAGCAGTGACAGACAGGTCACTGAAGCTTTCTTT | . | TRBJ1-1 | . | TRBV2
CASSLWTSGNNEQFF | TGTGCCAGCAGTCTATGGACTAGCGGGAACAATGAGCAGTTCTTC | TRBD2 | TRBJ2-1 | once | TRBV4-2
CASSLVVQGADTIYF | TGTGCCAGCAGCTTGGTCGTACAGGGTGCGGACACCATATATTTT | . | TRBJ1-3 | . | TRBV5-5
CASSLGAPGTQYF | TGTGCCAGCAGTTTGGGTGCGCCGGGGACCCAGTACTTC | . | TRBJ2-5 | . | TRBV28
CSVAGTVNQPQHF | TGCAGCGTCGCCGGGACAGTCAATCAGCCCCAGCATTTT | TRBD1 | TRBJ1-5 | . | TRBV29-1
CAWVGGSTEAFF | TGTGCCTGGGTGGGCGGGTCCACTGAAGCTTTCTTT | . | TRBJ1-1 | . | TRBV30